The next 26 T cell receptor beta chains were all read from a single sample in a study of T cell responses to AZD1222 COVID-19 vaccine. Profiled with immunoSEQ multiplex PCR; TCRdb holds only in-frame clones, not every one. The sample shows roughly 110,000 clones, 70% to 90% of them seen only once. Sequencing was performed on peripheral blood, taken on day 0 of AZD1222 vaccination. Every receptor here comes from an adult in good health.

The V gene is TRBV28, the J gene TRBJ2-1; possibly TRBD2 for D (6 bases). In germline, CDR1 is MDHEN, CDR2 SYDVKM. V dropped 2 bases and J dropped 0 bases, with 8 bases sitting between them. The CDR3 totals 15 residues. The CDR3 protein is CASSLAGSSYNEQFF. The CDR3 coding sequence is TGTGCCAGCAGTTTAGCCGGGAGCTCCTACAATGAGCAGTTCTTC. The variable domain in full, completed from reference TRBV28 and TRBJ2-1, reads DVKVTQSSRYLVKRTGEKVFLECVQDMDHENMFWYRQDPGLGLRLIYFSYDVKMKEKGDIPEGYSVSREKKERFSLILESASTNQTSMYLCASSLAGSSYNEQFFGPGTRLTVL.

This clone appeared once. The V call is TRBV5-5, the J call TRBJ2-7; D is uncertain. Trimming cost V 0 bases and J 0 bases, with 10 bases left between them. CDR1 and CDR2 from the germline V gene are SGHKS and YYEKEE (reference sequence). CDR3 length: 15 amino acids. For the CDR3, the DNA is TGTGCCAGCAGCTTGGTGGGTTGGGACTCCTACGAGCAGTACTTC. Encoded protein: CASSLVGWDSYEQYF.

This clone was observed a single time. The rearrangement uses TRBV19 and TRBJ2-2; 7 bases align to TRBD1. CDR3 length equals 13 residues. Germline V gives CDR1 LNHDA, CDR2 SQIVND (reference sequence). J lost 6 bases, V lost 9 bases, and 7 bases had no gene match. CDR3 loop: CASGQGVPGELFF. The CDR3 DNA sequence: TGTGCCAGCGGCCAGGGGGTACCCGGGGAGCTGTTTTTT.

J is TRBJ2-2 and V is TRBV5-1; D is ambiguous. CDR3 length: 14 amino acids. Trimming removed 1 base from V and 4 bases from J, with 8 bases in between. Germline CDR1 is SGHRS and CDR2 is YFSETQ. The CDR3 loop reads CASSLMGGTGELFF. CDR3 nucleotides: TGCGCCAGCAGCTTGATGGGCGGCACCGGGGAGCTGTTTTTT.

This chain connects TRBV30 to TRBJ2-3; a possible D gene is TRBD2 (5 bases). V shed 2 bases and J shed 2 bases, with 11 bases lying between them. Germline CDR1 is GTSNPN and CDR2 is SVGIG (reference sequence). The CDR3 totals 14 residues. The CDR3 DNA follows: TGTGCCTGGAGTTTTAGCGCTAACACAGATACGCAGTATTTT. This codes for CAWSFSANTDTQYF.

This chain uses TRBV7-2 with TRBJ1-2; 7 positions match TRBD1. Trimming removed 7 bases from V and 5 bases from J; junction bases left unmatched: 4. The CDR3 spans 12 residues. The germline CDR1 and CDR2 sequences are SGHTA and FQGNSA. The CDR3 nucleotides are TGTGCCAGCACCTCGGGACAGTATGGCTACACCTTC. It encodes CASTSGQYGYTF.

The rearrangement joins TRBV5-1 to TRBJ2-1; 7 nucleotides align to TRBD2. The germline gives CDR1 SGHRS, CDR2 YFSETQ. This CDR3 is built from 17 residues. The V gene end was trimmed by 0 bases and the J gene end by 3 bases; junction bases not matched to a gene: 9. The CDR3, as DNA: TGCGCCAGCAGCTTGGTGCCTAGCGGTAACTTCTACAATGAGCAGTTCTTC. This sequence encodes CASSLVPSGNFYNEQFF.

V is TRBV6-6 and J is TRBJ1-5; D is perhaps TRBD1 (6 bases). V dropped 5 bases and J dropped 11 bases, with 19 bases sitting between them. Germline V gene sequence: CDR1 MNHNY, CDR2 SVGAGI (reference sequence). The CDR3 contains 14 residues. CDR3 nucleotides: TGTGCCAGCAGTCTATGGGACACTGAATCAGCCCAGCATTTT. It encodes CASSLWDTESAQHF.

V and J are TRBV10-3 and TRBJ1-1; 7 bases align to TRBD1. Germline V lookup: CDR1 ENHRY, CDR2 SYGVKD. With 4 bases clipped from V and 3 bases from J, the junction kept 2 bases outside the gene matches. This CDR3 comprises 13 residues. In DNA form, the CDR3 reads TGTGCCATCAGTGGAACAGGGGACACTGAAGCTTTCTTT. This encodes CAISGTGDTEAFF.

The J gene is TRBJ2-1, the V gene TRBV7-9; TRBD2 might be the D (6 bases). V lost 0 bases to trimming and J lost 8 bases, with 8 bases between them. CDR1 is SEHNR and CDR2 is FQNEAQ in the germline V gene (reference sequence). CDR3 length: 13 residues. The CDR3 is CASSLASGDEQFF. The CDR3 coding sequence is TGTGCCAGCAGCTTAGCCTCGGGGGATGAGCAGTTCTTC.

The chain has TRBV19 and TRBJ2-1; D perhaps matches TRBD2 (6 bases). Trimming stripped 5 bases from V and 7 bases from J, with 15 bases between. CDR1 is LNHDA and CDR2 is SQIVND in the germline V gene (reference sequence). The CDR3 is 14 residues long. Here the CDR3 DNA reads TGTGCCAGTAGTCCGTTCCGGGAGTTGAATGAGCAGTTCTTC. This sequence encodes CASSPFRELNEQFF.

The chain recombines TRBV6-5 with TRBJ1-1; unclear D gene. CDR3 length: 14 residues. Germline V lookup: CDR1 MNHEY, CDR2 SVGAGI. V lost 4 bases to trimming and J lost 2 bases, with 11 bases between them. The chain's CDR3 is CASSFGLANTEAFF. The CDR3 coding sequence is TGTGCCAGCAGTTTCGGACTGGCTAACACTGAAGCTTTCTTT.

This chain joins TRBV6-2 or TRBV6-3 and TRBJ2-1; 8 positions agree with TRBD1. V dropped 2 bases and J dropped 4; count of bases not matched to a gene: 10. From germline, CDR1 is MNHEY and CDR2 SVGEGT. This CDR3 has 17 amino acids. CDR3 amino acids: CASSYPQGARLYNEQFF. For the CDR3, the DNA is TGTGCCAGCAGTTACCCTCAGGGGGCCCGACTTTACAATGAGCAGTTCTTC.

The V and J genes are TRBV7-2 and TRBJ2-5; no clear D gene. The CDR3 runs 13 residues. V was shortened by 5 bases and J by 5 bases, with 12 bases between the two germline ends. The germline gives CDR1 SGHTA, CDR2 FQGNSA. The CDR3 sequence is CASSQSREETQYF. CDR3 sequence (DNA): TGTGCCAGCAGCCAGTCCCGAGAGGAGACCCAGTACTTC.

J is TRBJ2-5 and V is TRBV30, with TRBD2 matching over 11 bases. V was clipped by 2 bases and J by 2 bases; unmatched bases: 4. The CDR3 has 15 residues. The germline CDR1 and CDR2 sequences are GTSNPN and SVGIG (reference sequence). The CDR3 here is CAWSRGLAEQETQYF. CDR3 coding DNA: TGTGCCTGGAGTAGGGGACTAGCGGAACAAGAGACCCAGTACTTC.

As concerns this clone: One junction end does not reproduce the germline sequence, and a read error may be involved. The V and J genes are TRBV3-1 (or the pseudogene TRBV3-2) and TRBJ2-7, with D maybe TRBD2 (6 bases). Germline V gene data show CDR1 as LGHDT and CDR2 as YNNKEL (reference sequence). The CDR3 length is 13 residues. The CDR3 here is CASSQDRGGGTRF. The CDR3 region has the DNA TGTGCCAGCAGCCAAGATAGGGGTGGCGGGACGCGATTC.

The chain employs TRBV6-5 and TRBJ2-2; D may be TRBD2 (5 bases). Per the germline V gene, CDR1 is MNHEY and CDR2 is SVGAGI. CDR3 size: 14 residues. Trimming took off 8 bases at V and 3 bases at J, with 13 bases between the two ends. The CDR3 nucleotides read TGTGCCAGCCGAGGGAGTTTGGACACCGGGGAGCTGTTTTTT. Its translation is CASRGSLDTGELFF.

The genes are TRBV6-5 and TRBJ2-7, with D uncertain. V lost 6 bases to trimming and J lost 10 bases, with 13 bases between them. Germline loops: CDR1 MNHEY, CDR2 SVGAGI. The CDR3 has 11 amino acids. CDR3 loop: CASRYQDHQYF. CDR3 DNA: TGTGCCAGCAGGTACCAGGACCACCAGTACTTC.

V is TRBV19 and J is TRBJ1-4; TRBD1 agrees at 9 bases. V lost 7 bases and J lost 3; bases outside the gene matches: 6. The CDR3 runs to 15 residues. Germline-derived CDR1 and CDR2 are LNHDA and SQIVND (reference sequence). CDR3 protein: CASNSQGAANEKLFF. In nucleotides, the CDR3 is TGTGCCAGTAATTCACAGGGGGCTGCTAATGAAAAACTGTTTTTT. The full variable domain, in which reference TRBV19 and TRBJ1-4 provide the parts outside the CDR3, is DGGITQSPKYLFRKEGQNVTLSCEQNLNHDAMYWYRQDPGQGLRLIYYSQIVNDFQKGDIAEGYSVSREKKESFPLTVTSAQKNPTAFYLCASNSQGAANEKLFFGSGTQLSVL.

The chain employs TRBV18 and TRBJ2-1; D might be TRBD2 (5 bases). Trimming cost V 1 base and J 1 base, with 14 bases left between them. The CDR3 sequence is 17 residues long. The germline V gene encodes CDR1 KGHSH and CDR2 LQKENI. The CDR3 DNA follows: TGTGCCAGCTCACCACGGTTAGCGTTGGGGTCCTACAATGAGCAGTTCTTC. Its protein product is CASSPRLALGSYNEQFF.

This clone was recorded once. The gene calls are TRBV28 and TRBJ1-3; D unresolved. The V gene's germline CDR1 is MDHEN and CDR2 SYDVKM. V dropped 3 bases and J dropped 2 bases, with 5 bases sitting between them. The CDR3 loop spans 13 amino acids. As DNA, the CDR3 is TGTGCCAGCAGTTTTACACCTGGAAACACCATATATTTT. Encoded protein: CASSFTPGNTIYF. The entire variable domain, with the rest obtained from reference TRBV28 and TRBJ1-3, is as follows: DVKVTQSSRYLVKRTGEKVFLECVQDMDHENMFWYRQDPGLGLRLIYFSYDVKMKEKGDIPEGYSVSREKKERFSLILESASTNQTSMYLCASSFTPGNTIYFGEGSWLTVV.

Only a few counts were recorded for this clone. At the DNA level, this CDR3 is encoded by other sequences in the same sample as well. The rearrangement links TRBV3-1 (or the pseudogene TRBV3-2) to TRBJ2-7, with 13 bases aligning to TRBD2. The CDR3 covers 15 residues. V lost 3 bases and J lost 4; bases outside the gene matches: 3. Looked up from germline, CDR1 is LGHDT and CDR2 is YNNKEL (reference sequence). This CDR3 reads CASSQGLAGSYEQYF. DNA of the CDR3: TGTGCCAGCAGCCAGGGACTAGCGGGATCTTACGAGCAGTACTTC.

The DNA of the CDR3 is TGTGCCAGCAGCTTAACGACAGGGATGAACACCGGGGAGCTGTTTTTT. Translating gives CASSLTTGMNTGELFF. The rearrangement links TRBV7-3 to TRBJ2-2; 7 bases line up with TRBD1. The CDR3 contains 16 residues. Looked up from germline, CDR1 is SGHTA and CDR2 is FQGTGA. V trimming: 0 bases; J trimming: 1 base; junction bases outside the gene matches: 2.

The chain carries TRBV12-3 or TRBV12-4 and TRBJ1-4, with D possibly matching TRBD1 (6 bases). This CDR3 region has 12 residues. V lost 6 bases and J 7 bases, leaving 9 bases between the germline ends. The CDR3 nucleotides read TGTGCCAGCAGCAGGGGAGGTGAAAAACTGTTTTTT. Protein product: CASSRGGEKLFF.

Comment on this clone: The same CDR3 can be traced to other DNA sequences in this sample. This chain links TRBV5-4 with TRBJ2-1; a possible D gene is TRBD2 (6 bases). The CDR3 has 14 residues. V dropped 4 bases and J dropped 1 base, with 9 bases sitting between them. Germline CDR1 and CDR2: SGHNT and YYREEE (reference sequence). The CDR3 loop is CASSPGGSYNEQFF. CDR3 sequence (DNA): TGTGCCAGCAGCCCCGGAGGGTCCTACAATGAGCAGTTCTTC.

The chain joins TRBV19 to TRBJ1-5; a possible D gene is TRBD1 (6 bases). Germline loops: CDR1 LNHDA, CDR2 SQIVND (reference sequence). Trimming took off 5 bases at V and 3 bases at J, with 14 bases between the two ends. The CDR3 is 15 amino acids. DNA of the CDR3: TGTGCCAGTAGTGTCGGAACAGGGATCAATCAGCCCCAGCATTTT. Protein product: CASSVGTGINQPQHF.